These 21 T cell receptor beta chains came from one sample sequenced in a study of shared T cell receptors in the human thymus. Generated by immunoSEQ multiplex PCR, the TCRdb table keeps only in-frame clones and is missing some. The sample records under 700,000 clones, around 78% being singletons. These data are also associated with another study on human thymus T cells.

The sequenced material came from thymocytes. The source of these receptors is a boy under two years old with a congenital heart defect.

The chain carries TRBV10-2 and TRBJ1-2; D gene uncertain. This CDR3 has 16 amino acids. Trimming took 3 bases from V and 6 from J, leaving 20 bases between them. Germline CDR1 reads WSHSY; CDR2 reads SAAADI. The CDR3 reads CASSDSIGRRINGYTF. CDR3 in DNA: TGCGCCAGCAGTGATTCCATTGGGAGGAGGATCAATGGCTACACCTTC.

The chain links TRBV9 to TRBJ1-2, with D unclear. Germline assignment: CDR1 SGDLS and CDR2 YYNGEE. This CDR3 is built from 16 residues. V dropped 4 bases and J dropped 5 bases, with 21 bases sitting between them. The CDR3 reads CASSHRRVGIKYGYTF. The CDR3 DNA sequence: TGTGCCAGCAGCCATAGGAGGGTGGGGATCAAGTATGGCTACACCTTC.

The chain has TRBV5-4 and TRBJ1-1, with D possibly matching TRBD1 (6 bases). Germline assignment: CDR1 SGHNT and CDR2 YYREEE (reference sequence). This CDR3 has 14 residues. Trimming stripped 3 bases from V and 0 bases from J, with 9 bases between. The CDR3 DNA is TGTGCCAGCAGCTCCAGGGACATGAACACTGAAGCTTTCTTT. This gives the protein CASSSRDMNTEAFF.

This clone was detected only a few times. This chain connects TRBV6-4 to TRBJ1-1; D call uncertain. V lost 4 bases and J lost 4, with 10 bases in between. The germline gives CDR1 MRHNA, CDR2 SNTAGT. CDR3 length equals 13 residues. The CDR3 sequence: CASSVGERTEAFF. The CDR3 region has the DNA TGTGCCAGCAGTGTTGGGGAGCGCACTGAAGCTTTCTTT.

This chain joins TRBV6-5 and TRBJ2-3; tentatively, D is TRBD2 (5 bases). V was pared by 4 bases and J by 4 bases, with 15 bases between. The CDR3 loop spans 15 amino acids. Germline lookup yields CDR1 MNHEY and CDR2 SVGAGI. The CDR3 protein is CASSSTLLGADTQYF. CDR3 nucleotide sequence: TGTGCCAGCAGTTCCACCCTACTAGGTGCAGATACGCAGTATTTT.

The sample holds a few counts of this clone. The chain recombines TRBV6-1 with TRBJ2-7; 9 bases agree with TRBD1. Germline CDR1 MNHNS, CDR2 SASEGT. The V gene end was trimmed by 2 bases and the J gene end by 0 bases; junction bases not matched to a gene: 11. This CDR3 contains 18 residues. In DNA, the CDR3 is TGTGCCAGCAGTGAACAGTCAGGGACAGGGCCCAGCTCCTACGAGCAGTACTTC. Amino acid sequence: CASSEQSGTGPSSYEQYF.

Only one count was recorded for this clone. The J gene is TRBJ2-1, the V gene TRBV7-9; 8 bases align to TRBD2. Trimming removed 1 base from V and 0 bases from J; junction bases left unmatched: 11. The CDR3 extends over 19 amino acids. Germline V gene lookup returns CDR1 SEHNR and CDR2 FQNEAQ (reference sequence). As DNA, the CDR3 is TGTGCCAGCAGCTTAGGTAGTCTAGCGGGTTACCACTCCTACAATGAGCAGTTCTTC. Residues: CASSLGSLAGYHSYNEQFF.

The chain has TRBV27 and TRBJ2-3; 11 nucleotides align to TRBD1. The CDR3 runs to 19 residues. Unmatched junction bases numbered 14, after V lost 5 bases and J lost 1 base. Germline CDR1 MNHEY, CDR2 SMNVEV (reference sequence). CDR3 region: CASSPWTGGFAGGTDTQYF. CDR3 coding DNA: TGTGCCAGCAGTCCCTGGACAGGGGGCTTCGCGGGAGGCACAGATACGCAGTATTTT.

The chain is built from TRBV5-1 and TRBJ2-1; 10 bases align to TRBD1. CDR1 SGHRS and CDR2 YFSETQ come from the germline V gene. V was clipped by 4 bases and J by 0 bases; unmatched bases: 16. The CDR3 totals 20 residues. The CDR3 DNA reads as TGCGCCAGCAGCAGGGACAGGGGAGGGAATAGCAGCTCCTCCTACAATGAGCAGTTCTTC. It translates to CASSRDRGGNSSSSYNEQFF.

The CDR3 sequence is CATSRASTSGNTGELFF. The CDR3 DNA reads TGTGCCACCAGCAGAGCGTCGACTAGCGGGAACACCGGGGAGCTGTTTTTT. V usage is TRBV15 and J usage is TRBJ2-2, with TRBD2 matching 9 bases. Germline V gene lookup returns CDR1 LNHNV and CDR2 YYDKDF (reference sequence). V lost 1 base and J lost 1; bases outside the gene matches: 4. CDR3 length: 17 amino acids.

This chain joins TRBV6-1 and TRBJ2-3; no reliable D call. CDR3 length: 17 amino acids. Germline V gives CDR1 MNHNS, CDR2 SASEGT. The V end lost 0 bases, the J end lost 0 bases, and 13 bases lay between the germline ends. This chain's CDR3 is CASSEALPVTSTDTQYF. The CDR3 DNA reads as TGTGCCAGCAGTGAAGCGCTCCCGGTTACTAGCACAGATACGCAGTATTTT.

This chain uses TRBV7-2 with TRBJ2-1, with 11 positions matching TRBD2. The CDR3 runs to 17 residues. Unmatched junction bases numbered 8, after V lost 1 base and J lost 6 bases. The germline V gene encodes CDR1 SGHTA and CDR2 FQGNSA. The CDR3 spells CASSLGSGRDGFNEQFF. CDR3 bases: TGTGCCAGCAGCTTAGGTAGCGGGAGGGACGGGTTCAATGAGCAGTTCTTC.

This clone has a single count. The chain uses TRBV5-4 and TRBJ1-1, with 9 bases that match TRBD1. The germline CDR1 and CDR2 sequences are SGHNT and YYREEE (reference sequence). This CDR3 is 13 amino acids long. The trim removed 4 bases at V and 10 bases at J, leaving 8 bases unmatched. The CDR3 nucleotides read TGTGCCAGCAGCCCACCCCGGGGACAGGGAGCTTTCTTT. Translating gives CASSPPRGQGAFF.

J is TRBJ1-4 and V is TRBV11-2; 10 bases are shared with TRBD1. With 5 bases clipped from V and 4 bases from J, the junction kept 10 bases outside the gene matches. Looked up from germline, CDR1 is SGHAT and CDR2 is FQNNGV. The CDR3 is made up of 17 amino acids. DNA of the CDR3: TGTGCCAGCAGCCCTCGGACAGGGGGTCCCCTTAATGAAAAACTGTTTTTT. It yields the protein CASSPRTGGPLNEKLFF. The full variable domain, rest sourced from reference TRBV11-2 and TRBJ1-4, is EAGVAQSPRYKIIEKRQSVAFWCNPISGHATLYWYQQILGQGPKLLIQFQNNGVVDDSQLPKDRFSAERLKGVDSTLKIQPAKLEDSAVYLCASSPRTGGPLNEKLFFGSGTQLSVL.

The J gene is TRBJ1-1, the V gene TRBV9; 7 nucleotides align to TRBD1. CDR3 size: 15 residues. In germline, CDR1 is SGDLS, CDR2 YYNGEE. Trimming at V came to 0 bases and at J to 4 bases, leaving 6 bases not matched to a gene. The CDR3 here is CASSVEGGSGTEAFF. CDR3 bases: TGTGCCAGCAGCGTAGAAGGGGGCTCGGGCACTGAAGCTTTCTTT.

The chain has TRBV5-4 and TRBJ2-1, with 9 nucleotides matching TRBD1. J lost 5 bases, V lost 6 bases, and 15 bases had no gene match. CDR1 and CDR2 from the germline V gene are SGHNT and YYREEE (reference sequence). This CDR3 has 17 residues. This chain's CDR3 is CASTPGHGTGHNNEQFF. CDR3 in DNA: TGTGCCAGCACTCCCGGACATGGGACAGGGCATAACAATGAGCAGTTCTTC.

The rearrangement joins TRBV7-2 to TRBJ2-7; TRBD2 agrees at 13 bases. Germline V gene sequence: CDR1 SGHTA, CDR2 FQGNSA. The CDR3 sequence is 16 residues long. Trimming cost V 5 bases and J 0 bases; bases outside gene matches: 4. CDR3 bases: TGTGCCAGCAGCCCCACTAGCGGGAGGGCCTCCTACGAGCAGTACTTC. This encodes CASSPTSGRASYEQYF.

V and J are TRBV28 and TRBJ2-6; 11 bases match TRBD2. CDR1 and CDR2 from the germline V gene are MDHEN and SYDVKM. This CDR3 is built from 18 residues. V shed 5 bases, J shed 5 bases, and the junction held 11 bases outside the gene matches. The CDR3 loop is CASSPRLAGTGRANVLTF. CDR3 coding DNA: TGTGCCAGCAGTCCTCGACTAGCGGGAACCGGGCGGGCCAACGTCCTGACTTTC.

This rearrangement joins TRBV29-1 to TRBJ2-6; D possibly corresponds to TRBD1 (5 bases). Germline loops: CDR1 SQVTM, CDR2 ANQGSEA. V shed 1 base and J shed 0 bases, with 7 bases lying between them. The CDR3 loop spans 15 amino acids. CDR3 bases: TGCAGCGTTGAAGCCCAGGGCTCTGGGGCCAACGTCCTGACTTTC. It specifies CSVEAQGSGANVLTF. The whole variable domain, filled in from reference TRBV29-1 and TRBJ2-6, reads SAVISQKPSRDICQRGTSLTIQCQVDSQVTMMFWYRQQPGQSLTLIATANQGSEATYESGFVIDKFPISRPNLTFSTLTVSNMSPEDSSIYLCSVEAQGSGANVLTFGAGSRLTVL.

The chain couples TRBV6-6 to TRBJ1-1; perhaps TRBD1 as D (5 bases). This CDR3 contains 14 residues. Germline CDR1 is MNHNY and CDR2 is SVGAGI (reference sequence). The V end was cut by 0 bases, the J end by 9 bases, with 14 bases between. CDR3 amino acids: CASSYSPGGPKAFF. CDR3 nucleotide sequence: TGTGCCAGCAGTTACTCCCCCGGGGGACCCAAAGCTTTCTTT.

This clone was observed a handful of times. The V call is TRBV19, the J call TRBJ2-3, with D perhaps TRBD1 (5 bases). The CDR3 extends over 15 amino acids. The V and J ends lost 4 bases and 3 bases respectively, with 14 bases between them. Germline-derived CDR1 and CDR2 are LNHDA and SQIVND (reference sequence). The CDR3 DNA reads as TGTGCCAGTAGTACCCGAAAAAGGGGAACAGATACGCAGTATTTT. Encoded protein: CASSTRKRGTDTQYF.